The 30 T cell receptor beta chains given below trace back to one sample, sequenced in a study of vaccination effects on CD4 cells after COVID-19. Cells that had been cultured for about 10 days were the source of isolated CD4+ T cells. The person had a PCR-confirmed SARS-CoV-2 infection during March to December 2020. Two doses of either BNT162b2 or mRNA-1273 were given to each participant. Clones were read by immunoSEQ multiplex PCR, and TCRdb kept only the in-frame ones, dropping some. The table includes about 50,000 clones, about 74% detected once. Their recognized antigens are unknown. The material sequenced was CD4+ T cells from PBMCs cultured without peptide, taken after COVID-19 vaccination. The receptors stem from a human donor who had a prior SARS-CoV-2 infection.

This clone was seen a few times. This sequence joins TRBV30 and TRBJ2-1; weak D call: TRBD1 (6 bases). V lost 2 bases and J 6 bases, leaving 11 bases between the germline ends. Germline V gives CDR1 GTSNPN, CDR2 SVGIG (reference sequence). The CDR3 contains 13 residues. In DNA form, the CDR3 reads TGTGCCTGGAGTATGGGGGCCGTCAATGAGCAGTTCTTC. Protein sequence: CAWSMGAVNEQFF.

In this sample, this clone turned up a few times. V usage is TRBV5-4 and J usage is TRBJ2-7; D unclear. V dropped 2 bases and J dropped 4 bases, with 10 bases sitting between them. This CDR3 is built from 13 residues. The V gene's germline CDR1 is SGHNT and CDR2 YYREEE (reference sequence). CDR3: CASSFFLSYEQYF. DNA of the CDR3: TGTGCCAGCAGCTTCTTTTTATCATACGAGCAGTACTTC.

J is TRBJ1-1 and V is TRBV5-6; perhaps TRBD1 as D (5 bases). The V end lost 1 base, the J end lost 0 bases, and 13 bases lay between the germline ends. Germline V lookup: CDR1 SGHDT, CDR2 YYEEEE. This CDR3 contains 16 residues. Here the CDR3 reads CASSLIWGPMNTEAFF. DNA of the CDR3: TGTGCCAGCAGCTTGATATGGGGACCTATGAACACTGAAGCTTTCTTT.

V gene TRBV7-9 combines with J gene TRBJ2-7; the D is unclear. CDR3 length: 13 residues. Trimming left V 3 bases short and J 3 bases short, with 9 bases between. Germline-derived CDR1 and CDR2 are SEHNR and FQNEAQ (reference sequence). CDR3 nucleotides: TGTGCCAGCAGCTTGGCCATCGGCTACGAGCAGTACTTC. Its protein product is CASSLAIGYEQYF.

J is TRBJ2-6 and V is TRBV29-1; D uncertain. This CDR3 region has 13 residues. V was pared by 4 bases and J by 4 bases, with 8 bases between. Germline CDR1 is SQVTM and CDR2 is ANQGSEA. CDR3 bases: TGCAGCGTTGGGTTGTCCGGGGCCAACGTCCTGACTTTC. It yields the protein CSVGLSGANVLTF.

The chain joins TRBV27 to TRBJ2-7; D possibly uses TRBD1 or TRBD2 (5 bases each). Trimming cost V 5 bases and J 2 bases, with 13 bases left between them. Per the germline V gene, CDR1 is MNHEY and CDR2 is SMNVEV (reference sequence). The CDR3 loop spans 14 amino acids. The CDR3 sequence is CASSTLRDPYEQYF. The CDR3 DNA sequence: TGTGCCAGCAGTACACTCCGGGACCCCTACGAGCAGTACTTC.

The chain links TRBV5-6 to TRBJ1-2; D is possibly TRBD1 (6 bases). Trimming pared 8 bases from V and 1 base from J, leaving 21 bases between. The CDR3 loop spans 16 amino acids. Germline V gene sequence: CDR1 SGHDT, CDR2 YYEEEE. The CDR3 region is CASKALSHRDNYGYTF. In nucleotides, the CDR3 is TGTGCCAGTAAAGCGCTGAGCCACAGGGATAACTATGGCTACACCTTC.

This clone is a singleton in its sample. The chain employs TRBV6-5 and TRBJ2-3; D not resolved. Germline V gene data show CDR1 as MNHEY and CDR2 as SVGAGI. Trimming cost V 10 bases and J 1 base, with 12 bases left between them. The CDR3 is made up of 13 amino acids. This CDR3 is CATHEAGTDTQYF. The CDR3 DNA reads TGTGCCACTCATGAGGCGGGCACAGATACGCAGTATTTT.

This chain joins TRBV5-1 and TRBJ2-7; no definite D call. The CDR3 has 17 residues. Germline V gene data show CDR1 as SGHRS and CDR2 as YFSETQ. V dropped 0 bases and J dropped 2 bases, with 18 bases sitting between them. The CDR3 DNA is TGCGCCAGCAGCTTGGAACCGTCCCCAGGTTCCACCTACGAGCAGTACTTC. It yields the protein CASSLEPSPGSTYEQYF.

There are a few counts of this clone. The chain joins TRBV27 to TRBJ2-1; D unclear. The germline V and J ends were trimmed by 4 bases and 3 bases, with 16 bases remaining between them. This CDR3 has 16 residues. From germline, CDR1 is MNHEY and CDR2 SMNVEV (reference sequence). The CDR3 coding sequence is TGTGCCAGCAGTTCACTGGGCCAGGAAGGCTACAATGAGCAGTTCTTC. It is translated as CASSSLGQEGYNEQFF.

The chain couples TRBV7-9 to TRBJ2-7; 11 bases map to TRBD2. There are 16 residues in the CDR3. J gave up 2 bases and V 5 bases, and 8 bases lay outside the gene matches. Looked up from germline, CDR1 is SEHNR and CDR2 is FQNEAQ (reference sequence). CDR3 nucleotide sequence: TGTGCCAGCAGCCGACCCGGGACTAGCGGAACCTACGAGCAGTACTTC. Its protein is CASSRPGTSGTYEQYF.

This sequence joins TRBV29-1 and TRBJ1-1, with D unclear. Germline lookup yields CDR1 SQVTM and CDR2 ANQGSEA. The CDR3 loop spans 11 amino acids. Trimming shortened V by 1 base and J by 1 base, and 1 base separated the two germline ends. Here the CDR3 reads CSVEGNTEAFF. The CDR3 coding sequence is TGCAGCGTTGAAGGGAACACTGAAGCTTTCTTT.

This rearrangement joins TRBV2 to TRBJ1-2; D is ambiguous. Germline values: CDR1 SNHLY, CDR2 FYNNEI. V lost 9 bases and J lost 8, with 19 bases in between. The CDR3 has 13 residues. The CDR3 protein is CASDARPVGGYTF. The CDR3 DNA reads as TGTGCCAGTGACGCGAGACCGGTAGGGGGCTACACCTTC.

The V and J genes are TRBV12-5 and TRBJ2-2; 11 bases are a match to TRBD1. The germline gives CDR1 LGHNT, CDR2 FRNRAP. With 0 bases clipped from V and 7 bases from J, the junction kept 4 bases outside the gene matches. This CDR3 is built from 16 residues. CDR3 amino acids: CASGLVLGQGGGELFF. As DNA, the CDR3 is TGTGCTAGTGGTTTGGTCCTGGGACAGGGGGGCGGGGAGCTGTTTTTT.

J is TRBJ2-1 and V is TRBV9, with D unclear. CDR1 is SGDLS and CDR2 is YYNGEE in the germline V gene. V was shortened by 0 bases and J by 2 bases, with 6 bases between the two germline ends. CDR3 size: 14 residues. The CDR3 spells CASSVDGTYNEQFF. The CDR3 region has the DNA TGTGCCAGCAGCGTAGACGGAACCTACAATGAGCAGTTCTTC.

The rearrangement uses TRBV7-2 and TRBJ2-3, with D possibly matching TRBD1 (5 bases). V lost 4 bases to trimming and J lost 5 bases, with 13 bases between them. CDR1 is SGHTA and CDR2 is FQGNSA in the germline V gene. This CDR3 has 14 residues. CDR3 in amino acids: CASSWIQAGDTQYF. The CDR3 region has the DNA TGTGCCAGCAGCTGGATACAGGCTGGAGATACGCAGTATTTT.

This clone was recorded only once. The V call is TRBV30, the J call TRBJ1-4; possibly TRBD1 for D (5 bases). V was cut by 3 bases and J by 0 bases, with 11 bases left in between. The CDR3 sequence is 15 residues long. Germline V gene sequence: CDR1 GTSNPN, CDR2 SVGIG (reference sequence). The CDR3, as DNA: TGTGCCTGGAGCACGGGGGGAGCAACTAATGAAAAACTGTTTTTT. This gives the protein CAWSTGGATNEKLFF.

This CDR3 reads CASRYYRNNEQFF. CDR3 DNA sequence: TGTGCCAGCAGGTACTACAGGAACAATGAGCAGTTCTTC. This chain uses TRBV11-2 with TRBJ2-1; D possibly corresponds to TRBD1 (5 bases). Per germline, CDR1 SGHAT and CDR2 FQNNGV. V shed 6 bases and J shed 5 bases, with 11 bases lying between them. This CDR3 is built from 13 residues.

The chain links TRBV12-3 or TRBV12-4 to TRBJ1-4; possibly TRBD1 for D (5 bases). The germline V and J ends were trimmed by 6 bases and 5 bases, with 10 bases remaining between them. CDR3 length: 13 residues. The CDR3 DNA follows: TGTGCCAGCAGCCGGGACTACAATGAAAAACTGTTTTTT. Its translation is CASSRDYNEKLFF.

Points on this clone: The DNA is omitted, as the CDR3 cannot be located on it reliably, and the CDR3 follows TCRdb's listing. The CDR3 loop is CASSKGRFGAGIFAAFF. The V and J genes are TRBV21-1 and TRBJ1-1; TRBD1 reflects the table's D call only, with no check against the DNA. TRBV21-1 corresponds to a pseudogene. The CDR3 spans 17 residues, counting both ends.

Here the CDR3 reads CASSFTTGMNTEAFF. CDR3 sequence (DNA): TGTGCCAGCAGCTTCACTACAGGGATGAACACTGAAGCTTTCTTT. The J gene is TRBJ1-1, the V gene TRBV5-6; the D gene is possibly TRBD1 (6 bases). Trimming pared 2 bases from V and 0 bases from J, leaving 11 bases between. The CDR3 is 15 amino acids. CDR1 and CDR2 (germline): SGHDT, YYEEEE.

The rearrangement links TRBV2 to TRBJ2-5; D is perhaps TRBD2 (6 bases). The germline V and J ends were trimmed by 1 base and 5 bases, with 14 bases remaining between them. The germline V gene has CDR1 SNHLY and CDR2 FYNNEI. The CDR3 totals 15 residues. The CDR3 DNA reads as TGTGCCAGCAGTGAAGTGAAGTGGGCGGGGGAGACCCAGTACTTC. This gives the protein CASSEVKWAGETQYF.

This sequence joins TRBV9 and TRBJ2-6; D is unclear. The CDR3 runs to 14 residues. V was cut by 4 bases and J by 4 bases, with 9 bases left in between. The germline V gene encodes CDR1 SGDLS and CDR2 YYNGEE. The CDR3 loop reads CASSPLQGANVLTF. CDR3 in DNA: TGTGCCAGCAGCCCCTTGCAAGGGGCCAACGTCCTGACTTTC.

The CDR3 region is CASSQVGVLAGGPLDTQYF. CDR3 bases: TGCGCCAGCAGCCAAGTGGGGGTACTGGCGGGAGGGCCACTAGATACGCAGTATTTT. This chain uses TRBV4-3 with TRBJ2-3, with 9 bases matching TRBD2. Germline CDR1 LGHNA, CDR2 YSLEER. V shed 1 base and J 5 bases; nucleotides not matched to a gene: 16. The CDR3 sequence is 19 residues long.

This clone was found a few times. The gene calls are TRBV2 and TRBJ1-1; possible D gene TRBD1, 6 bases. CDR1 and CDR2 (germline): SNHLY, FYNNEI. The CDR3 runs to 14 residues. V was clipped by 6 bases and J by 0 bases, with 11 bases between them. The CDR3: CASSYRAMNTEAFF. CDR3 DNA sequence: TGTGCCAGCAGCTACAGGGCCATGAACACTGAAGCTTTCTTT.

This clone was observed a handful of times. The chain links TRBV2 to TRBJ1-5; D not resolved. This CDR3 is built from 13 residues. From germline, CDR1 is SNHLY and CDR2 FYNNEI. Trimming stripped 4 bases from V and 13 bases from J, with 17 bases between. CDR3 sequence reads: CASSVMGGPRQHF. DNA of the CDR3: TGTGCCAGCAGTGTTATGGGAGGGCCCCGGCAGCATTTT.

The CDR3 region is CAIRRGTGELFF. The CDR3 DNA reads TGTGCGATAAGGAGGGGCACCGGGGAGCTGTTTTTT. The rearrangement joins TRBV15 to TRBJ2-2, with D perhaps TRBD2 (6 bases). The CDR3 length is 12 residues. Looked up from germline, CDR1 is LNHNV and CDR2 is YYDKDF (reference sequence).

This chain joins TRBV12-5 and TRBJ2-5; TRBD2 agrees at 11 bases. The CDR3 sequence is 16 residues long. The V segment lost 0 bases and the J segment 7 bases; nucleotides outside the gene matches: 7. Germline V gives CDR1 LGHNT, CDR2 FRNRAP. CDR3 nucleotide sequence: TGTGCTAGTGGTTTGGTGAATAGCGGGGGGGCAGGGACCCAGTACTTC. It is translated as CASGLVNSGGAGTQYF. Variable domain in full (rest from reference TRBV12-5 and TRBJ2-5): DARVTQTPRHKVTEMGQEVTMRCQPILGHNTVFWYRQTMMQGLELLAYFRNRAPLDDSGMPKDRFSAEMPDATLATLKIQPSEPRDSAVYFCASGLVNSGGAGTQYFGPGTRLLVL.

The rearrangement links TRBV30 to TRBJ2-1, with no clear D. Trimming took off 0 bases at V and 6 bases at J, with 9 bases between the two ends. Germline-derived CDR1 and CDR2 are GTSNPN and SVGIG (reference sequence). This CDR3 is built from 13 residues. The CDR3 sequence: CAWSVGYANEQFF. Written as DNA, the CDR3 is TGTGCCTGGAGTGTTGGGTACGCCAATGAGCAGTTCTTC.

In DNA, the CDR3 is TGTGCCAGCAGCTTAGGTGTGACAGGGTTTTGGGGTACGCAGTATTTT. Amino acids: CASSLGVTGFWGTQYF. The chain joins TRBV7-8 to TRBJ2-3; 7 nucleotides match TRBD1. Germline CDR1 is SGHVS and CDR2 is FQNEAQ. This CDR3 has 16 amino acids. Losses at the gene ends were 1 base for V and 8 bases for J; bases not matched to a gene: 12.